This T cell receptor beta chain stems from a study of blood T cell repertoires in COVID-19. At the level of the study: Donors in the United States, Italy and Spain gave samples during acute or convalescent COVID-19.

This table comes from immunoSEQ multiplex PCR, and its TCRdb copy is limited to in-frame clones, with some not included. The data contain some 350,000 clones, around nine tenths of them singletons. J was trimmed by 7 bases and V by 10 bases; bases with no gene match: 8. This CDR3 comprises 13 residues. The V gene's germline CDR1 is SGHNT and CDR2 YYREEE (reference sequence). The sequenced sample was peripheral blood. The chain links TRBV5-4 to TRBJ1-6; TRBD1 matches 7 bases. This sequence originates from a human donor in a cohort sampled during active COVID-19. CDR3 loop: CASQVQGNSPLHF. The CDR3, as DNA: TGTGCCTCGCAGGTACAGGGGAATTCACCCCTCCACTTT.